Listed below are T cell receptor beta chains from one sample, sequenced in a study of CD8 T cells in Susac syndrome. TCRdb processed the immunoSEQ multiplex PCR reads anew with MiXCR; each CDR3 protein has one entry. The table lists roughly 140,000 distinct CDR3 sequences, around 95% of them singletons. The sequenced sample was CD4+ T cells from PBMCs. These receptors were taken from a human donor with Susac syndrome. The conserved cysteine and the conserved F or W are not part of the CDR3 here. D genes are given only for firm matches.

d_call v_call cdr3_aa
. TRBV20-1 SARYGNSPLH
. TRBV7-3 ASSSTSSGANVLT
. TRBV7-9 ASSSGGLNEQY
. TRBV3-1 ASSPSGLYEQY
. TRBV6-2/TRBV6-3 ASSYGSGSVYEQY
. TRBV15 ATSRVGQGSTHSGANVLT
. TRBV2 ASREDTSYEQY
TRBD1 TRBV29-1 SASRTGGYEQY
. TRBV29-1 SVEDHGITDTQY
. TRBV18 ASSPPPGPRPSETQY
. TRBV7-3 ASSSLGGSSYEQY
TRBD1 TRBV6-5 ASRGTGGSETQY
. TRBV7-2 ASSPEGSADTQY
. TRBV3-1 ASSHAIYEQY
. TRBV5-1 ASSLGGPHSGNTIY
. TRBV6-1 ASPGDTGANVLT
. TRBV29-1 SVEGGLGVGYT
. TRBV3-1 ASSQGAYNEQF
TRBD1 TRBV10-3 ALRTGGGEQF
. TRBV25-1 ASSEGRGRADTQY
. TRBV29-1 SVRVGNQPQH
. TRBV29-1 SVWGGDYGYT
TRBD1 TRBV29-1 SVGTGPNSPLH